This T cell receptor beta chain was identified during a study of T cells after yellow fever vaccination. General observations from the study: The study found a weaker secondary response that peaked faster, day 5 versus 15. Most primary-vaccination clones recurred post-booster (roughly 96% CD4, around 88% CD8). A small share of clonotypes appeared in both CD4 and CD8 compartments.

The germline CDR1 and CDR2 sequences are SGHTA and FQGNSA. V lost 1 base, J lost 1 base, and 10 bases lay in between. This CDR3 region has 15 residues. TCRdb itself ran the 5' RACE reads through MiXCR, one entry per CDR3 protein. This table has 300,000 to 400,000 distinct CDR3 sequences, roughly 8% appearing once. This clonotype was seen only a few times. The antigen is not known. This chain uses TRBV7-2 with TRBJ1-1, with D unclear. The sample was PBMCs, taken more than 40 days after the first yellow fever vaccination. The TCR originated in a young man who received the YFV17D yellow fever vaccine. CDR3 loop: CASSLDPVGNTEAFF. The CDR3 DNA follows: TGTGCCAGCAGCTTAGACCCCGTTGGGAACACTGAAGCTTTCTTT.